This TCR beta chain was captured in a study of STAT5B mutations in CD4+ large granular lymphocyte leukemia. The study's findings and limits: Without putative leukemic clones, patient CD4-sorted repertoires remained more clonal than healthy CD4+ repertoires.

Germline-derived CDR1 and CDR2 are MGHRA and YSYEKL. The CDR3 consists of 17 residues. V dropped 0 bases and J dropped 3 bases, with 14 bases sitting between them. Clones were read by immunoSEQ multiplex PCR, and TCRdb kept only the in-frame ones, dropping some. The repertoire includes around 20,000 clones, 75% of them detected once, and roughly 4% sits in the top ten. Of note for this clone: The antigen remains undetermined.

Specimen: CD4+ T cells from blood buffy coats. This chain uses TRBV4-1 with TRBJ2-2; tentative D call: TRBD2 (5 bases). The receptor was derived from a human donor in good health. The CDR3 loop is CASSQDLSSSDTGELFF. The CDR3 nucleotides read TGCGCCAGCAGCCAAGATCTATCTAGCTCCGACACCGGGGAGCTGTTTTTT.